This T cell receptor beta chain is drawn from a study of shared clonotypes between healthy human individuals. Study-wide findings and caveats: Shared clonotypes across all four donors exceeded non-shared ones in generation probability.

Sequenced by immunoSEQ multiplex PCR; TCRdb stores in-frame clones only, minus some. This table holds around 1,000,000 clones, around three quarters found once. This clone was recorded a few times. Antigen specificity is unknown. Splitting of CD4+ cells produced CD45RA+ naive and CD45RA-negative memory subsets. V lost 0 bases, J lost 5 bases, and 7 bases stayed unmatched. Per germline, CDR1 MNHNY and CDR2 SVGAGI (reference sequence). The CDR3 has 15 residues. This chain uses TRBV6-6 with TRBJ2-7; 7 bases are shared with TRBD2. What was sequenced was memory CD4+ T cells from PBMCs. Subset given: CD45RA-negative fraction. This TCR came from a young man in good health. Some clones in this sample may be carry-over from other donors' samples. CDR3 DNA sequence: TGTGCCAGCAGTTACTCGGCGGGAGAGGTAGACGAGCAGTACTTC. Protein: CASSYSAGEVDEQYF.